The sequence of this T cell receptor beta chain was determined in a study of CD8 T cells in Susac syndrome. Reverse transcription of about 0.5 to 1 ug RNA used random hexamers. An immunoSEQ multiplex PCR generated amplified TCR beta CDR3 products spanning 54 Vbeta and 13 Jbeta. TCRdb redid the calling of the immunoSEQ multiplex PCR reads with MiXCR, one entry per CDR3 protein. The data hold 230,000 or so distinct CDR3 sequences, with approximately 95% observed a single time. The germline V gene has CDR1 LGHDT and CDR2 YNNKEL (reference sequence). V was cut by 5 bases and J by 0 bases, with 16 bases left in between. This CDR3 contains 16 residues. Study-level points and caveats: The study recognized that the number of individuals in its TCR sequencing and HLA analysis was relatively small.

The study used treatment-naive patients who had stable or active relapsing-remitting disease as multiple sclerosis controls. Negative isolation yielded the CD8+ and CD4+ T cells, while FACS enriched the TEMRA cells. Turning to this clonotype: The antigen is not known.

V is TRBV3-1 and J is TRBJ1-1; no definite D call. Material: CD4+ T cells from PBMCs. This clonotype originated in a human donor with multiple sclerosis. The CDR3 DNA follows: TGTGCCAGCAGCAAAACCCAGGCAGGACTGAACACTGAAGCTTTCTTT. It codes for CASSKTQAGLNTEAFF.